The 5 T cell receptor beta chains below come from one sample, sequenced in a study of cytomegalovirus exposure and HLA in healthy donors. The PCR used 60 Vbeta and 13 Jbeta primers. The protocol was immunoSEQ multiplex PCR, while the TCRdb copy is restricted to in-frame clones and leaves out a portion. The sample lists more than 250,000 clones; roughly 90% were seen once. Input material: PBMCs. Every receptor here comes from a woman aged 18-35 years in good health and CMV-seronegative.

The chain employs TRBV25-1 and TRBJ1-1; D is possibly TRBD1 (6 bases). Germline values: CDR1 MGHDK, CDR2 SYGVNS. The length of the CDR3 is 16 residues. Trimming stripped 3 bases from V and 5 bases from J, with 19 bases between. Written as DNA, the CDR3 is TGTGCCAGCAGTGATAGGCCAGGGGATCTCGGGACTGAAGCTTTCTTT. This codes for CASSDRPGDLGTEAFF.

The chain has TRBV7-3 and TRBJ2-2; TRBD2 might be the D (7 bases). Trimming took 6 bases from V and 4 from J, leaving 15 bases between them. There are 15 residues in the CDR3. The V gene's germline CDR1 is SGHTA and CDR2 FQGTGA. The chain's CDR3 is CASSNGGPGTGELFF. The CDR3 DNA reads TGTGCCAGCAGTAACGGGGGGCCTGGCACCGGGGAGCTGTTTTTT.

The gene calls are TRBV5-1 and TRBJ2-3; 7 bases line up with TRBD2. The junction had 6 bases not matched to a gene; V was cut back by 3 bases and J by 2 bases. The CDR3 has 15 residues. The germline V gene has CDR1 SGHRS and CDR2 YFSETQ. The CDR3 DNA reads as TGCGCCAGCAGCTACACCAGGGACTACACAGATACGCAGTATTTT. Encoded protein: CASSYTRDYTDTQYF.

V gene TRBV30 combines with J gene TRBJ2-7; tentative D call: TRBD1 (6 bases). CDR3 length equals 16 residues. Germline-derived CDR1 and CDR2 are GTSNPN and SVGIG (reference sequence). Trimming pared 4 bases from V and 1 base from J, leaving 20 bases between. CDR3 amino acids: CAWTPLGQTKSYEQYF. The CDR3 region has the DNA TGTGCCTGGACCCCGCTGGGACAAACCAAATCCTACGAGCAGTACTTC.

This chain connects TRBV4-1 to TRBJ1-2; D is unclear. The CDR3 runs 17 residues. V lost 0 bases, J lost 4 bases, and 18 bases lay in between. Germline assignment: CDR1 MGHRA and CDR2 YSYEKL. The CDR3 DNA reads TGCGCCAGCAGCCAAGAGTTAATGGTGGAGATCTCCTATGGCTACACCTTC. Amino acid sequence: CASSQELMVEISYGYTF.